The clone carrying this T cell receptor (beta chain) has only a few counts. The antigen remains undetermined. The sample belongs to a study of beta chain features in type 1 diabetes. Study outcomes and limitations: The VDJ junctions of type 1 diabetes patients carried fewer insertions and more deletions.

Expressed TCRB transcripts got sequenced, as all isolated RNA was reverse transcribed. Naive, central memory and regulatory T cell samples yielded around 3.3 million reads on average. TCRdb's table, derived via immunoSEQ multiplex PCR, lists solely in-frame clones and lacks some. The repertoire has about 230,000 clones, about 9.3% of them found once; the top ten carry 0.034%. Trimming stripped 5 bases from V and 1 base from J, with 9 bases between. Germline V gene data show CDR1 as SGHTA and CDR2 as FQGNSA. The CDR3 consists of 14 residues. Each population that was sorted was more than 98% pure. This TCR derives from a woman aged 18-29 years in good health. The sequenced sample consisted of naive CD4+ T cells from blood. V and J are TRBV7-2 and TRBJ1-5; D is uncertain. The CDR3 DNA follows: TGTGCCAGCAGCAACCCCGGGAGCAATCAGCCCCAGCATTTT. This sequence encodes CASSNPGSNQPQHF.